A single T cell receptor (beta chain) is shown here with its context. The antigen remains undetermined. Sequencing used immunoSEQ multiplex PCR; TCRdb keeps in-frame clones, though not all of them. The profile shows 55,000 to 80,000 clones, 80% to 90% of them singletons. Trimming pared 5 bases from V and 7 bases from J, leaving 21 bases between. The germline CDR1 and CDR2 sequences are LNHDA and SQIVND (reference sequence). The CDR3 spans 16 residues. This entry comes from a study of T cells in localized non-small cell lung cancer. Study-wide results and limits: Adjacent uninvolved lung tissue had the highest T cell clonality, exceeding tumor. Blood T cell density predicted longer survival; adjacent-lung clonality, shorter. A median about 54 of the top 100 tumor clones appeared in adjacent lung.

This TCR was recovered from a female donor of 60 years or more with stage I lung adenocarcinoma. The chain combines TRBV19 with TRBJ2-1, with D unresolved. The sequences come from peripheral blood, collected before any cancer treatment. The CDR3 DNA follows: TGTGCCAGTAGTGACCCGGCCCTCATAGCCGTGAATGAGCAGTTCTTC. Amino acid sequence: CASSDPALIAVNEQFF.